The 14 T cell receptor beta chains below come from one sample, sequenced in a study of identical twins. One entry per CDR3 protein, called by TCRdb with MiXCR from the 5' RACE reads. The data show fewer than 250,000 distinct CDR3 sequences, 7.5% seen once. These data also featured in a second study, about yellow fever vaccine responses in identical twins.

The specimen sequenced was CD8+ T cells sorted from blood. The receptors were sampled from a woman aged 18-29 years in good health.

This clonotype was counted a few times. The chain employs TRBV20-1 and TRBJ1-6, with TRBD1 as a possible D gene (6 bases). Trimming shortened V by 5 bases and J by 10 bases, and 15 bases separated the two germline ends. The CDR3 sequence is 13 residues long. The germline V gene has CDR1 DFQATT and CDR2 SNEGSKA (reference sequence). Here the CDR3 reads CSAPPGGRSPLHF. Written as DNA, the CDR3 is TGCAGTGCTCCTCCGGGGGGCCGATCACCCCTCCACTTT.

V is TRBV20-1 and J is TRBJ2-3, with TRBD2 matching over 7 bases. CDR1 is DFQATT and CDR2 is SNEGSKA in the germline V gene (reference sequence). Trimming removed 6 bases from V and 2 bases from J; junction bases left unmatched: 5. This CDR3 region has 13 residues. CDR3 amino acids: CSATGGYTDTQYF. The DNA for the CDR3 is TGCAGTGCCACGGGGGGTTACACAGATACGCAGTATTTT.

This clonotype was counted between two and nine times. The chain has TRBV7-8 and TRBJ2-7, with 7 bases fitting TRBD1. The ends lost 2 bases at V and 4 bases at J; junction bases unmatched: 8. Germline-derived CDR1 and CDR2 are SGHVS and FQNEAQ. CDR3 size: 15 residues. CDR3 sequence: CASSLSPTGAYEQYF. The DNA for the CDR3 is TGTGCCAGCAGCTTATCCCCAACAGGGGCTTACGAGCAGTACTTC. The entire variable domain, with the rest obtained from reference TRBV7-8 and TRBJ2-7, is as follows: GAGVSQSPRYKVAKRGQDVALRCDPISGHVSLFWYQQALGQGPEFLTYFQNEAQLDKSGLPSDRFFAERPEGSVSTLKIQRTQQEDSAVYLCASSLSPTGAYEQYFGPGTRLTVT.

This clonotype was found many times. The rearrangement links TRBV20-1 to TRBJ2-1; 8 nucleotides align to TRBD2. CDR3 length: 13 amino acids. Per the germline V gene, CDR1 is DFQATT and CDR2 is SNEGSKA (reference sequence). Germline trimming cut 0 bases from V and 9 bases from J; bases unmatched to any gene: 4. CDR3: CSARDLGLVEQFF. CDR3 in DNA: TGCAGTGCTAGAGACCTGGGACTAGTTGAGCAGTTCTTC.

The chain uses TRBV28 and TRBJ2-1; TRBD2 aligns across 8 bases. V dropped 6 bases and J dropped 5; count of bases not matched to a gene: 6. The CDR3 covers 14 residues. Germline assignment: CDR1 MDHEN and CDR2 SYDVKM. CDR3: CASRPGGMDNEQFF. The CDR3 DNA reads TGTGCCAGCAGGCCGGGGGGGATGGACAATGAGCAGTTCTTC. Together with reference TRBV28 and TRBJ2-1, the CDR3 gives the full variable domain: DVKVTQSSRYLVKRTGEKVFLECVQDMDHENMFWYRQDPGLGLRLIYFSYDVKMKEKGDIPEGYSVSREKKERFSLILESASTNQTSMYLCASRPGGMDNEQFFGPGTRLTVL.

This clonotype came up many times. This chain joins TRBV6-5 and TRBJ2-3; 13 bases are a match to TRBD2. V trimming: 1 base; J trimming: 2 bases; junction bases outside the gene matches: 9. The CDR3 is 19 residues long. The germline gives CDR1 MNHEY, CDR2 SVGAGI. The CDR3 is CASSYFLPGLAGNTDTQYF. The DNA for the CDR3 is TGTGCCAGCAGTTACTTCCTTCCGGGACTAGCGGGAAACACAGATACGCAGTATTTT.

The DNA for the CDR3 is TGTGCCAGCAGCCCCAGGGATGGTGAAGCTTTCTTT. Its protein is CASSPRDGEAFF. The V and J genes are TRBV9 and TRBJ1-1; TRBD1 is a possible D gene (5 bases). Deletions cut 4 bases from V and 7 bases from J, with 11 bases between. The CDR3 covers 12 residues. Germline CDR1 and CDR2: SGDLS and YYNGEE.

This clonotype has only a few counts. The CDR3 loop is CASSLGTFFGYEQYV. The CDR3 nucleotides read TGTGCCAGCAGCTTAGGGACATTCTTCGGCTACGAGCAGTACGTC. The rearrangement joins TRBV7-8 to TRBJ2-7; D might be TRBD1 (5 bases). Germline V gene sequence: CDR1 SGHVS, CDR2 FQNEAQ. There are 15 residues in the CDR3. The V gene lost 1 base and the J gene lost 3 bases, with 13 bases spanning the gap.

In its sample, this clonotype was seen many times. This rearrangement joins TRBV4-1 to TRBJ1-1; D uncertain. With 0 bases removed from V and 3 bases from J, the gap between germline ends came to 14 bases. The CDR3 spans 16 residues. Germline CDR1 is MGHRA and CDR2 is YSYEKL. The CDR3 loop is CASSQDLPSSDTEAFF. CDR3 bases: TGCGCCAGCAGCCAAGATCTACCCAGCTCTGACACTGAAGCTTTCTTT.

The J gene is TRBJ2-6, the V gene TRBV6-5; 7 bases match TRBD2. CDR3 length equals 17 residues. Germline CDR1 reads MNHEY; CDR2 reads SVGAGI. V dropped 4 bases and J dropped 5; count of bases not matched to a gene: 11. For the CDR3, the DNA is TGTGCCAGCAGTTGGGGTAGCGGGTGGGATTGGGCCAACGTCCTGACTTTC. Its translation is CASSWGSGWDWANVLTF.

The chain combines TRBV6-1 with TRBJ2-7, with unresolved D. This CDR3 region has 13 residues. Deletions cut 1 base from V and 6 bases from J, with 10 bases between. Germline V CDR1 and CDR2: MNHNS, SASEGT. CDR3 sequence reads: CASSEGDLLEQYV. DNA of the CDR3: TGTGCCAGCAGTGAAGGGGATTTGCTCGAGCAGTACGTC.

This clonotype was observed many times. The rearrangement links TRBV13 to TRBJ2-5, with 7 positions matching TRBD1. Germline CDR1 PRHDT, CDR2 FYEKMQ (reference sequence). The length of the CDR3 is 13 residues. Trimming took 5 bases from V and 6 from J; bases not matched to a gene: 6. The CDR3: CASSQDREKTQYF. In DNA form, the CDR3 reads TGTGCCAGCAGCCAAGACAGGGAGAAGACCCAGTACTTC. Variable domain in full (rest from reference TRBV13 and TRBJ2-5): AAGVIQSPRHLIKEKRETATLKCYPIPRHDTVYWYQQGPGQDPQFLISFYEKMQSDKGSIPDRFSAQQFSDYHSELNMSSLELGDSALYFCASSQDREKTQYFGPGTRLLVL.

This clonotype was observed a handful of times. V usage is TRBV24-1 and J usage is TRBJ2-2, with D unresolved. Trimming left V 7 bases short and J 3 bases short, with 8 bases between. Per the germline V gene, CDR1 is KGHDR and CDR2 is SFDVKD. This CDR3 comprises 13 residues. The CDR3: CATSRPDTGELFF. CDR3 nucleotide sequence: TGTGCCACCAGCCGCCCGGACACCGGGGAGCTGTTTTTT.

This clonotype was counted at least ten times. This chain links TRBV4-1 with TRBJ2-1; weak D call: TRBD2 (6 bases). Trimming took off 5 bases at V and 7 bases at J, with 21 bases between the two ends. The CDR3 length is 16 residues. CDR1 is MGHRA, CDR2 YSYEKL, per germline. The CDR3 DNA is TGCGCCAGCAGCTCCCGACTGGAGCGCGGGACTAATGAGCAGTTCTTC. Translated, it gives CASSSRLERGTNEQFF.